Listed here are 27 T cell receptor beta chains from one sample, sequenced in a study of PD-1 blockade in classical Hodgkin lymphoma. The repertoire was sequenced with immunoSEQ multiplex PCR; TCRdb's copy has only in-frame clones and lacks some. The table lists 30,000 to 35,000 clones, around 80% of them singletons. Specified time point: cycle 4 day 1 (C4D1), after around six weeks of nivolumab. The patients all showed relapse after autologous stem cell transplantation, while their brentuximab vedotin exposure varied. By magnetic negative selection, CD4+ T cells were purified from thawed PBMCs. The sequencing used CD4+ T cells from blood, collected before the fourth cycle of nivolumab. These receptors were obtained from a human donor with classical Hodgkin lymphoma.

Only one count was recorded for this clone. This chain joins TRBV10-3 and TRBJ2-5; 7 positions agree with TRBD2. Per germline, CDR1 ENHRY and CDR2 SYGVKD. This CDR3 comprises 12 residues. With V trimmed by 8 bases and J by 4 bases, 4 bases remained unmatched. DNA of the CDR3: TGTGCCATCGGGAGGGAAGGAGAGACCCAGTACTTC. Protein sequence: CAIGREGETQYF.

This sequence joins TRBV7-2 and TRBJ2-3, with 7 bases fitting TRBD1. The CDR3 loop spans 16 amino acids. V gave up 5 bases and J gave up 3 bases; unmatched junction bases: 11. Germline V CDR1 and CDR2: SGHTA, FQGNSA. The CDR3 region is CASSPKGGRFTDTQYF. Written as DNA, the CDR3 is TGTGCCAGCAGCCCAAAAGGGGGCAGATTTACAGATACGCAGTATTTT.

The chain uses TRBV25-1 and TRBJ1-2; D unresolved. The CDR3 runs 11 residues. Germline V gene lookup returns CDR1 MGHDK and CDR2 SYGVNS. The V gene lost 9 bases and the J gene lost 3 bases, with 8 bases spanning the gap. CDR3 residues: CASFHDYGYTF. The CDR3 DNA follows: TGTGCCAGTTTCCACGACTATGGCTACACCTTC.

V usage is TRBV19 and J usage is TRBJ2-5; 8 bases agree with TRBD1. The CDR3 extends over 14 amino acids. The germline gives CDR1 LNHDA, CDR2 SQIVND (reference sequence). Losses at the gene ends were 4 bases for V and 5 bases for J; bases not matched to a gene: 6. The CDR3 is CASSTGQGWETQYF. As DNA, the CDR3 is TGTGCCAGTAGTACAGGACAGGGTTGGGAGACCCAGTACTTC.

The chain has TRBV4-2 and TRBJ2-1; 13 bases match TRBD2. Trimming removed 3 bases from V and 6 bases from J; junction bases left unmatched: 8. Looked up from germline, CDR1 is LGHNA and CDR2 is YNFKEQ. CDR3 length: 17 residues. This chain's CDR3 is CASSHAKLAGGLNEQFF. Here the CDR3 DNA reads TGTGCCAGCAGCCATGCTAAACTAGCGGGGGGGCTCAATGAGCAGTTCTTC.

CDR3 DNA sequence: TGTGCCAGCAGCCAAGGGACTAGCGGGGGCCGACCCTACGAGCAGTACTTC. Protein product: CASSQGTSGGRPYEQYF. The chain links TRBV5-4 to TRBJ2-7; 14 bases match TRBD2. This CDR3 has 17 residues. With 4 bases clipped from V and 2 bases from J, the junction kept 8 bases outside the gene matches. Germline V gives CDR1 SGHNT, CDR2 YYREEE (reference sequence).

The chain couples TRBV19 to TRBJ1-4, with TRBD1 as a possible D gene (5 bases). The CDR3 has 15 residues. Germline V gene sequence: CDR1 LNHDA, CDR2 SQIVND (reference sequence). Trimming pared 3 bases from V and 4 bases from J, leaving 12 bases between. CDR3 sequence reads: CASSITAGSNEKLFF. CDR3 bases: TGTGCCAGTAGTATTACGGCAGGGAGTAATGAAAAACTGTTTTTT. The full variable domain, rest sourced from reference TRBV19 and TRBJ1-4, is DGGITQSPKYLFRKEGQNVTLSCEQNLNHDAMYWYRQDPGQGLRLIYYSQIVNDFQKGDIAEGYSVSREKKESFPLTVTSAQKNPTAFYLCASSITAGSNEKLFFGSGTQLSVL.

The CDR3 region is CASGRDRGNEQYF. CDR3 nucleotides: TGTGCCAGCGGGAGGGACAGGGGGAACGAGCAGTACTTC. This chain connects TRBV25-1 to TRBJ2-7, with 11 bases aligning to TRBD1. This CDR3 is built from 13 residues. V trimming: 8 bases; J trimming: 5 bases; junction bases outside the gene matches: 5. CDR1 and CDR2 from the germline V gene are MGHDK and SYGVNS.

V usage is TRBV11-3 and J usage is TRBJ1-1; a possible D gene is TRBD1 (5 bases). The CDR3 totals 15 residues. V lost 4 bases, J lost 4 bases, and 16 bases lay in between. The germline V gene encodes CDR1 SGHNT and CDR2 YENEEA. This CDR3 reads CASSSSWGIGTEAFF. The DNA for the CDR3 is TGTGCCAGCAGCTCCTCGTGGGGGATCGGCACTGAAGCTTTCTTT.

By share, this clone counts as medium-sized. The chain uses TRBV19 and TRBJ1-4, with D unresolved. Germline CDR1 is LNHDA and CDR2 is SQIVND (reference sequence). The CDR3 extends over 15 amino acids. Trimming stripped 1 base from V and 4 bases from J, with 10 bases between. Here the CDR3 reads CASSIGQARNEKLFF. DNA for the CDR3: TGTGCCAGTAGTATAGGGCAGGCACGTAATGAAAAACTGTTTTTT.

The chain carries TRBV15 and TRBJ1-6, with 7 bases matching TRBD1. The trim removed 3 bases at V and 9 bases at J, leaving 11 bases unmatched. The CDR3 runs 16 residues. CDR1 and CDR2 (germline): LNHNV, YYDKDF (reference sequence). CDR3 coding DNA: TGTGCCACCAGCAGCGGAAAGGGGGCTTTAGTTTCACCCCTCCACTTT. Encoded protein: CATSSGKGALVSPLHF. Full variable domain (missing parts from reference TRBV15 and TRBJ1-6): DAMVIQNPRYQVTQFGKPVTLSCSQTLNHNVMYWYQQKSSQAPKLLFHYYDKDFNNEADTPDNFQSRRPNTSFCFLDIRSPGLGDTAMYLCATSSGKGALVSPLHFGNGTRLTVT.

The J gene is TRBJ2-5, the V gene TRBV10-3; possible D gene TRBD1, 5 bases. The J call may be faulty, since TRBJ2-7 better matches the DNA end. Germline CDR1 reads ENHRY; CDR2 reads SYGVKD. The CDR3 runs 15 residues. CDR3 protein: CAISEDRPPEGEQYF. The CDR3 DNA is TGTGCCATCAGTGAGGACAGACCTCCGGAAGGCGAGCAGTACTTC.

The V gene is TRBV7-2, the J gene TRBJ2-7; D is unclear. The CDR3 has 14 residues. The V end lost 8 bases, the J end lost 0 bases, and 14 bases lay between the germline ends. CDR1 is SGHTA, CDR2 FQGNSA, per germline. The CDR3 spells CASRPLRNSYEQYF. Here the CDR3 DNA reads TGTGCCAGCCGCCCTTTGCGGAACTCCTACGAGCAGTACTTC.

In its sample, this clone was seen once. The J gene is TRBJ2-5, the V gene TRBV30; D gene ambiguous. There are 12 residues in the CDR3. V gave up 0 bases and J gave up 5 bases, with 7 bases separating them. Germline CDR1 and CDR2: GTSNPN and SVGIG (reference sequence). Here the CDR3 DNA reads TGTGCCTGGAGTGTACAGCCGGAGACCCAGTACTTC. It codes for CAWSVQPETQYF.

The J gene is TRBJ2-5, the V gene TRBV28; D could derive from TRBD1 or TRBD2 (6 bases each). Germline loops: CDR1 MDHEN, CDR2 SYDVKM. This CDR3 is 13 amino acids long. V gave up 3 bases and J gave up 5 bases, with 10 bases separating them. The CDR3 sequence: CASSLGAGETQYF. CDR3 coding DNA: TGTGCCAGCAGTTTGGGGGCGGGGGAGACCCAGTACTTC.

This rearrangement joins TRBV28 to TRBJ2-7, with 11 bases that match TRBD2. The CDR3 totals 15 residues. With 5 bases clipped from V and 3 bases from J, the junction kept 6 bases outside the gene matches. Germline V lookup: CDR1 MDHEN, CDR2 SYDVKM. CDR3 amino acids: CASSGPGLAVYEQYF. CDR3 nucleotides: TGTGCCAGCAGTGGTCCGGGACTAGCGGTCTACGAGCAGTACTTC.

The rearrangement uses TRBV5-1 and TRBJ1-1; D ambiguous. Trimming stripped 4 bases from V and 5 bases from J, with 15 bases between. The CDR3 covers 14 residues. Looked up from germline, CDR1 is SGHRS and CDR2 is YFSETQ. The CDR3 nucleotides read TGCGCCAGCAGCACGGGCGGGGAGGTGACTGAAGCTTTCTTT. Protein product: CASSTGGEVTEAFF.

This rearrangement joins TRBV21-1 to TRBJ1-2; TRBD1, the table's D call, lacks a check against the DNA. TRBV21-1 is a pseudogene. The CDR3 runs 17 residues. The CDR3 region is CASSLRDRVPRGYGYTF. In DNA form, the CDR3 reads TGTGCCAGCAGCCTCAGGGACAGGGTCCCTAGGGGATATGGCTACACCTTC.

The chain carries TRBV7-2 and TRBJ1-1, with D maybe TRBD1 (5 bases). Germline lookup yields CDR1 SGHTA and CDR2 FQGNSA. The CDR3 totals 12 residues. V was trimmed by 6 bases and J by 12 bases, leaving 17 bases between them. This CDR3 is CASSPRGGSTFF. CDR3 sequence (DNA): TGTGCCAGCAGTCCAAGGGGAGGTAGCACTTTCTTT. Full variable domain (rest looked up from reference TRBV7-2 and TRBJ1-1): GAGVSQSPSNKVTEKGKDVELRCDPISGHTALYWYRQSLGQGLEFLIYFQGNSAPDKSGLPSDRFSAERTGGSVSTLTIQRTQQEDSAVYLCASSPRGGSTFFGQGTRLTVV.

The chain links TRBV9 to TRBJ2-3; D possibly corresponds to TRBD2 (5 bases). The CDR3 sequence is 14 residues long. The germline gives CDR1 SGDLS, CDR2 YYNGEE. The V and J ends lost 7 bases and 2 bases respectively, with 14 bases between them. The CDR3 loop reads CASGEAEPTDTQYF. CDR3 DNA sequence: TGTGCCAGCGGAGAAGCGGAGCCCACAGATACGCAGTATTTT.

The chain uses TRBV7-2 and TRBJ2-5; no clear D gene. The CDR3 runs to 14 residues. The V gene's germline CDR1 is SGHTA and CDR2 FQGNSA. The V and J ends lost 1 base and 3 bases respectively, with 9 bases between them. This chain's CDR3 is CASSLGPFEETQYF. The CDR3 DNA reads as TGTGCCAGCAGCTTAGGGCCCTTTGAAGAGACCCAGTACTTC.

This clone was recorded a few times. The chain has TRBV30 and TRBJ1-3; D is uncertain. Germline CDR1 reads GTSNPN; CDR2 reads SVGIG (reference sequence). The ends were cut back, 1 base at V and 3 bases at J, with 7 bases in the middle. This CDR3 spans 13 amino acids. CDR3 sequence (DNA): TGTGCCTGGAGTGGGCATTATGGAAACACCATATATTTT. It specifies CAWSGHYGNTIYF.

The chain couples TRBV11-2 to TRBJ1-1; D is unclear. CDR1 is SGHAT, CDR2 FQNNGV, per germline. This CDR3 is 16 amino acids long. V dropped 4 bases and J dropped 1 base, with 16 bases sitting between them. CDR3 protein: CASSSRFSSRNTEAFF. The CDR3 region has the DNA TGTGCCAGCAGCTCTCGTTTCTCTTCCCGGAACACTGAAGCTTTCTTT.

The chain recombines TRBV11-2 with TRBJ2-7, with 10 nucleotides matching TRBD1. This CDR3 has 16 residues. J gave up 4 bases and V 5 bases, and 11 bases lay outside the gene matches. Germline CDR1 is SGHAT and CDR2 is FQNNGV. CDR3 DNA sequence: TGTGCCAGCAGCCGGTTAAGGACAGGGGGTCAGTACGAGCAGTACTTC. Translated: CASSRLRTGGQYEQYF.

The chain employs TRBV19 and TRBJ1-5, with D possibly being TRBD1 (5 bases). Germline V gene lookup returns CDR1 LNHDA and CDR2 SQIVND (reference sequence). V shed 5 bases and J shed 5 bases, with 10 bases lying between them. CDR3 length equals 13 residues. The CDR3 coding sequence is TGTGCCAGTAGTGGGCAGGGTGATCAGCCCCAGCATTTT. The encoded protein is CASSGQGDQPQHF.

V is TRBV15 and J is TRBJ2-4; D not resolved. This CDR3 is built from 16 residues. V gave up 2 bases and J gave up 1 base, with 12 bases separating them. Germline assignment: CDR1 LNHNV and CDR2 YYDKDF (reference sequence). The CDR3 is CATSRPPSGAKNIQYF. CDR3 nucleotide sequence: TGTGCCACCAGCAGACCTCCCTCCGGGGCCAAAAACATTCAGTACTTC.

V usage is TRBV27 and J usage is TRBJ1-5; D gene unclear. The CDR3 is 15 amino acids. V was shortened by 1 base and J by 0 bases, with 7 bases between the two germline ends. Per germline, CDR1 MNHEY and CDR2 SMNVEV (reference sequence). The CDR3 nucleotides are TGTGCCAGCAGTTTATGGGCAGGTAGCAATCAGCCCCAGCATTTT. Encoded protein: CASSLWAGSNQPQHF.